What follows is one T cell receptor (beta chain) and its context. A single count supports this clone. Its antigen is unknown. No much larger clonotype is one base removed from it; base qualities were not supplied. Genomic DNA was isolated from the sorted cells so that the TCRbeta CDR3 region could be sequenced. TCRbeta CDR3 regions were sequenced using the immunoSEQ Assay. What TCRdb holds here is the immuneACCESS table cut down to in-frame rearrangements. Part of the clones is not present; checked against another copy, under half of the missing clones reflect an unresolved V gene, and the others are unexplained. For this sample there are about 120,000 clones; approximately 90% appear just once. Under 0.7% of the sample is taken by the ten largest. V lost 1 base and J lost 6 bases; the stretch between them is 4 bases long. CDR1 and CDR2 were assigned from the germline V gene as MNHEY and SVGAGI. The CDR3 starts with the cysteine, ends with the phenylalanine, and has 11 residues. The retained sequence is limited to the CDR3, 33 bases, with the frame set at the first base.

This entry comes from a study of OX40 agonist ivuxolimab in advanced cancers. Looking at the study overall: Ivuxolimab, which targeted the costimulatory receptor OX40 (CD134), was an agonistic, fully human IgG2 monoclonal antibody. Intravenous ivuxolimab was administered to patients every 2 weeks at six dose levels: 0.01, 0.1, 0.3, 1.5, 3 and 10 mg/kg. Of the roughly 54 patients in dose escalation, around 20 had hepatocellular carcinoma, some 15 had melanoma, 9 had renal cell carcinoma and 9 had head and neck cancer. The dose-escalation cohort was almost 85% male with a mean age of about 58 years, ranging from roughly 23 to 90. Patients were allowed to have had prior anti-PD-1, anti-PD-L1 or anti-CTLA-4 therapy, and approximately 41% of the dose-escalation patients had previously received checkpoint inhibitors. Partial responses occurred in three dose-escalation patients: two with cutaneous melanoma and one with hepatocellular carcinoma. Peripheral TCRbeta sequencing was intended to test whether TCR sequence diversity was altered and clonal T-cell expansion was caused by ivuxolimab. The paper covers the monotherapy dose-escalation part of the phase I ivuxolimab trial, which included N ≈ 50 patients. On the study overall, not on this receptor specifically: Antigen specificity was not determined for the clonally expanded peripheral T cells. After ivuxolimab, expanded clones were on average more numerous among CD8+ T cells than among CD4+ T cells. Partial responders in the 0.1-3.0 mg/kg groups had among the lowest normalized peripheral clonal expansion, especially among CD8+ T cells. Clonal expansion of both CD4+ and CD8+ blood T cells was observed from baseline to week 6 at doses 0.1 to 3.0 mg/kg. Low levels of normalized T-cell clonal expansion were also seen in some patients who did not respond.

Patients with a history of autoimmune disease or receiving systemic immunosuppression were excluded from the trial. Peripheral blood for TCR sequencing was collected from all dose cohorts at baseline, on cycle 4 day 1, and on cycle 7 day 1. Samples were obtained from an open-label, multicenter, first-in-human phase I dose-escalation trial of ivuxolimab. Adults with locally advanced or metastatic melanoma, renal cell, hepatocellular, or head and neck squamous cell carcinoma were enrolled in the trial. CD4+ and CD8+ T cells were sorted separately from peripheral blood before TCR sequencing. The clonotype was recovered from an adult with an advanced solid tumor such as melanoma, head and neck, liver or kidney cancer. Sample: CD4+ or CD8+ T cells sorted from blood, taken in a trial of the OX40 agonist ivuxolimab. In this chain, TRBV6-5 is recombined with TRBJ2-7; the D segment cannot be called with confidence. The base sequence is TGTGCCAGCAGTTACTTCAGCGAGCAGTACTTC. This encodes CASSYFSEQYF.